This T cell receptor beta chain derives from a study of blood T cell repertoires in COVID-19. The wider study: The samples span acute and convalescent COVID-19 from the United States, Italy and Spain. Sample material is recorded as cDNA or gDNA derived from T cells, B-cell-depleted T cells, or PBMCs.

In the original processing: Researchers report that nucleated cell counts were estimated from reference gene primer amplification. The table came from immunoSEQ multiplex PCR; TCRdb's copy has only in-frame clones and leaves some out. D and trimming were read from the DNA, whereas the V and J calls and clone size are those reported in that table. This sample has roughly 64,000 clones, with roughly four fifths found just once. Sequencing was done on a sample of peripheral blood. The receptor was derived from a human donor in a cohort sampled during active COVID-19.

The CDR3 reads CASSLLTGQNIQYF. The CDR3 DNA sequence: TGTGCCAGCAGTTTACTGACAGGGCAAAACATTCAGTACTTC. The V call is TRBV28, the J call TRBJ2-4, with 7 bases matching TRBD1. Germline trimming cut 2 bases from V and 5 bases from J; bases unmatched to any gene: 3. CDR3 size: 14 residues. Looked up from germline, CDR1 is MDHEN and CDR2 is SYDVKM.